The rows below give T cell receptor beta chains drawn from one sample of a study of T cell responses to AZD1222 COVID-19 vaccine. Here immunoSEQ multiplex PCR was the method, and the copy in TCRdb shows in-frame clones only, minus some. The repertoire holds roughly 100,000 clones, with about 90% as singletons. The material sequenced was peripheral blood, taken 28 days after the second AZD1222 dose. These receptor sequences come from an adult who received the AZD1222 COVID-19 vaccine. The CDR3 runs from the conserved cysteine through the conserved F or W. The order of the fields is D gene, clone size, J gene, V gene, CDR3 protein, CDR3 DNA. D genes are given only for firm matches. A row's size may be missing; if present it is once, few, many or a size class.

>TRBD1|once|TRBJ2-3|TRBV6-2/TRBV6-3
CASSLDRVTDTQYF
TGTGCCAGCAGCCTCGACAGGGTGACAGATACGCAGTATTTT
>TRBD1|NA|TRBJ1-4|TRBV14
CASSRSFGQGNEKLFF
TGTGCCAGCAGCCGGAGTTTTGGACAGGGAAACGAAAAACTGTTTTTT
>NA|NA|TRBJ1-3|TRBV5-4
CASTATGFSGNTIYF
TGTGCCAGCACCGCGACAGGATTCTCTGGAAACACCATATATTTT
>NA|NA|TRBJ2-1|TRBV29-1
CSVRTGSSNFDNEQFF
TGCAGCGTCCGTACAGGGTCATCTAACTTCGACAATGAGCAGTTCTTC
>TRBD2|NA|TRBJ2-1|TRBV11-2
CASSLDSGSGGRGEQFF
TGTGCCAGCAGCTTAGACTCTGGTAGCGGGGGGCGGGGTGAGCAGTTCTTC
>NA|NA|TRBJ1-6|TRBV28
CASSFRLYSPLHF
TGTGCCAGCAGTTTCCGACTGTATTCACCCCTCCACTTT
>NA|few|TRBJ2-5|TRBV28
CASTPPTGLETQYF
TGTGCCAGCACCCCCCCGACTGGTTTGGAGACCCAGTACTTC
>NA|NA|TRBJ2-2|TRBV4-3
CASSQETRNTGELFF
TGCGCCAGCAGCCAAGAGACTAGGAACACCGGGGAGCTGTTTTTT
>TRBD2|NA|TRBJ2-7|TRBV3-1/TRBV3-2
CASSRREGRYEQYF
TGTGCCAGCAGCCGTCGGGAGGGGCGATACGAGCAGTACTTC
>NA|NA|TRBJ1-5|TRBV5-8
CASSLRLGGQPQHF
TGTGCCAGCAGCCTCCGGTTGGGGGGCCAGCCCCAGCATTTT
>NA|few|TRBJ2-5|TRBV19
CATTGGGETQYF
TGTGCCACCACAGGGGGAGGGGAGACCCAGTACTTC
>NA|NA|TRBJ2-5|TRBV29-1
CSVDLGPQETQYF
TGCAGCGTTGATCTCGGTCCGCAAGAGACCCAGTACTTC
>NA|NA|TRBJ2-1|TRBV7-2
CASSLVVGSSYNEQFF
TGTGCCAGCAGCTTAGTTGTGGGGAGCTCCTACAATGAGCAGTTCTTC
>NA|NA|TRBJ2-6|TRBV10-3
CAISELTGGGSGANVLTF
TGTGCCATCAGTGAGCTGACAGGTGGGGGCTCTGGGGCCAACGTCCTGACTTTC
>TRBD1|NA|TRBJ1-6|TRBV6-5
CASSPPQGGNSPLHF
TGTGCCAGCAGTCCGCCTCAGGGGGGTAATTCACCCCTCCACTTT
>NA|NA|TRBJ1-2|TRBV7-6
CASSPTTIQAYGYTF
TGTGCCAGCAGCCCGACGACGATACAGGCCTATGGCTACACCTTC
>TRBD1|few|TRBJ2-7|TRBV4-2
CASSQELGGQGYEQYF
TGTGCCAGCAGCCAAGAATTAGGGGGACAGGGGTACGAGCAGTACTTC